This T cell receptor (beta chain) originates from a study of CD8 T cells in ankylosing spondylitis. Points from the study as a whole: It appeared that ankylosing spondylitis blood was characterized by a TCR beta motif of several highly homologous variants.

Comments on this clonotype: Its antigen remains unknown.

TCRdb re-called the 5' RACE reads through MiXCR, storing one row per CDR3 protein. The table records around 430,000 distinct CDR3 sequences, 15% to 20% of them present only once. The V and J ends lost 7 bases and 4 bases respectively, with 13 bases between them. Germline CDR1 is MNHEY and CDR2 is SVGAGI. The CDR3 consists of 13 residues. Sequenced material: blood, either unsorted or a sorted T cell fraction (not recorded which). The sequence derives from a male donor with ankylosing spondylitis. J is TRBJ1-2 and V is TRBV6-5, with a weak D call TRBD1 (5 bases). The CDR3 is CASNSDSVYGYTF. In DNA form, the CDR3 reads TGTGCCAGCAATTCCGACAGCGTCTATGGCTACACCTTC.